This T cell receptor (beta chain) was found in a study of T cell repertoires in cytomegalovirus infection. Findings and caveats of the study: The ex vivo response was dominated by HLA-C-restricted CMV-specific TCR beta clonotypes.

TCRdb analysed the reads with MiXCR anew, one entry per CDR3 protein. Among a few hundred thousand distinct CDR3 sequences listed, around 25% were seen once. This clonotype was picked up a small number of times. What it binds is not known. Trimming shortened V by 6 bases and J by 6 bases, and 14 bases separated the two germline ends. The CDR3 is 13 amino acids. This chain links TRBV12-3 or TRBV12-4 with TRBJ1-2, with D possibly matching TRBD1 (5 bases). The clonotype originates from a human donor in good health (CMV status not recorded). Some clones in this sample may be carry-over from other donors' samples. The source material was cultured PBMCs, sampled from culture after CMV antigen stimulation. The CDR3 loop is CASSRGPEDGYTF. The CDR3 DNA reads TGTGCCAGCAGCCGGGGACCCGAGGATGGCTACACCTTC.